These T cell receptor beta chains were read from a single sample in a study of T cell changes during pregnancy in multiple sclerosis. Some clones are missing from TCRdb's copy, which holds only in-frame ones; the method was immunoSEQ multiplex PCR. Of approximately 34,000 clones in the sample, approximately 87% are singletons; the top ten hold around 4.1%. The source was CD8+ T cells from peripheral blood mononuclear cells, collected after pregnancy. These receptors were obtained from a female donor with multiple sclerosis, enrolled in a pregnancy study. CDR3s include the opening cysteine and the closing phenylalanine or tryptophan. A D gene is named only where the DNA matches it firmly.

d_call	v_call	j_call	cdr3_aa	cdr3_nt
-	TRBV2	TRBJ2-3	CASSERGWSTDTQYF	TGTGCCAGCAGTGAACGGGGGTGGAGCACAGATACGCAGTATTTT
-	TRBV5-6	TRBJ1-4	CASSRSRGGGSTNEKLFF	TGTGCCAGCAGCCGCTCCCGGGGCGGGGGGTCAACTAATGAAAAACTGTTTTTT
TRBD2	TRBV6-4	TRBJ2-1	CASSRSGEYNEQFF	TGTGCCAGCAGTCGTAGCGGGGAGTACAATGAGCAGTTCTTC
-	TRBV7-9	TRBJ1-5	CASSLDGNSLRPQHF	TGTGCCAGCAGCTTAGACGGGAACTCACTTAGGCCCCAGCATTTT
-	TRBV12-5	TRBJ1-5	CASGLVNGGPQHF	TGTGCTAGTGGTTTGGTAAACGGGGGGCCCCAGCATTTT
-	TRBV9	TRBJ1-2	CASSVDPRTWDGYTF	TGTGCCAGCAGCGTAGACCCCCGGACTTGGGATGGCTACACCTTC
-	TRBV25-1	TRBJ2-5	CASSGVRQGGKTQYF	TGTGCCAGCAGTGGGGTCCGACAGGGCGGGAAGACCCAGTACTTC
TRBD1	TRBV6-4	TRBJ1-2	CASSGQGPGGYTF	TGTGCCAGCAGCGGACAGGGTCCGGGGGGCTACACCTTC
TRBD1	TRBV4-3	TRBJ1-5	CASSPDRGLNQPQHF	TGCGCCAGCAGCCCGGACAGGGGGCTCAATCAGCCCCAGCATTTT
TRBD2	TRBV29-1	TRBJ2-7	CSVEDQGGDYEQYF	TGCAGCGTTGAAGATCAGGGAGGGGACTACGAGCAGTACTTC
-	TRBV13	TRBJ2-1	CASSLRGGGQDEQFF	TGTGCCAGCAGCCTCAGAGGGGGGGGCCAGGATGAGCAGTTCTTC